This TCR beta chain derives from a study of blood T cells in healthy people across ages. As for the study in general: When template switching was applied, about one barcoded beta molecule was captured per two T cells. Findings and limits, study-wide: Older age coincided with a roughly linear decline in TCR beta diversity per million T cells. Expanded clonotype changes were possibly confounded by unknown donor CMV status.

The CDR3 runs to 15 residues. V shed 2 bases, J shed 2 bases, and the junction held 4 bases outside the gene matches. CDR1 is LGHNA, CDR2 YNFKEQ, per germline. Primed by a sample-barcoded 5' primer and a J-beta primer mix, a second PCR proceeded for 7 to 11 cycles. TCRdb recomputed calls from the 5' RACE reads with MiXCR, one row per CDR3 protein. The data hold 550,000 to 600,000 distinct CDR3 sequences, with 47% observed a single time. Of note for this clonotype: Its matching antigen is unknown.

The chain employs TRBV4-2 and TRBJ2-7; 9 nucleotides agree with TRBD2. The source of this sequence is a man older than 75 in good health. Sample: blood. In DNA form, the CDR3 reads TGTGCCAGCAGCCAACCGGCTAGCGGGACCTACGAGCAGTACTTC. It is translated as CASSQPASGTYEQYF.